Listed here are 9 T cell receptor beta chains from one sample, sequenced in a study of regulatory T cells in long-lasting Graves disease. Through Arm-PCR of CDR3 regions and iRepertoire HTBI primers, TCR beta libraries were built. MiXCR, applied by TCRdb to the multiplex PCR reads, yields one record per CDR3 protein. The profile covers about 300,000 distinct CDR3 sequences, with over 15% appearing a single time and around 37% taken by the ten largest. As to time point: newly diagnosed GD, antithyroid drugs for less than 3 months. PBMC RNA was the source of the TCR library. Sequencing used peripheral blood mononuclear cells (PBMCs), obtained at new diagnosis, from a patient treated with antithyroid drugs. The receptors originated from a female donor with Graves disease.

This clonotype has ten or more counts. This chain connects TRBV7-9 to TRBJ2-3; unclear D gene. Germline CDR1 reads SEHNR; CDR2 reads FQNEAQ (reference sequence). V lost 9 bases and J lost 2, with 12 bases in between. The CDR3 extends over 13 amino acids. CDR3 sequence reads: CASRDSTTDTQYF. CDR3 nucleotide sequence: TGTGCCAGTCGAGACTCAACCACAGATACGCAGTATTTT.

CDR3 sequence reads: CASSRTPGLAQQETQYF. DNA of the CDR3: TGTGCCAGTAGTAGGACTCCGGGACTAGCGCAACAAGAGACCCAGTACTTC. The rearrangement links TRBV19 to TRBJ2-5, with 10 bases lining up with TRBD2. Per germline, CDR1 LNHDA and CDR2 SQIVND (reference sequence). The CDR3 consists of 17 residues. V lost 4 bases to trimming and J lost 2 bases; unmatched junction nucleotides: 10.

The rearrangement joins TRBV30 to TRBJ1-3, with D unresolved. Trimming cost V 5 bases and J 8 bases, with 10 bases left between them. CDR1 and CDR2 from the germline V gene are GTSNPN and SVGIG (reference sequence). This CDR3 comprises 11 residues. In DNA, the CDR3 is TGTGCCTGGGGAGAGGTTGACACCATATATTTT. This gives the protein CAWGEVDTIYF.

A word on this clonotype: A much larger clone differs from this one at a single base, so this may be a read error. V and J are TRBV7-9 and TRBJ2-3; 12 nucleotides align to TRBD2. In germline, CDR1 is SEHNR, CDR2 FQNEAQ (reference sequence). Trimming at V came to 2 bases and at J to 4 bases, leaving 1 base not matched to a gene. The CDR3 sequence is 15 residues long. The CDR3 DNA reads TGTGCCAGCAGCTTACTAGCGGGAGGGGCAGATACGCAGTATTTT. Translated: CASSLLAGGADTQYF.

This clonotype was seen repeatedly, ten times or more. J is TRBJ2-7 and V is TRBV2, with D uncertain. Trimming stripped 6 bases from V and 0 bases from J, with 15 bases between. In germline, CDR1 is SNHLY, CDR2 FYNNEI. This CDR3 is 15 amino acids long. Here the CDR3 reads CASRARAGSSYEQYF. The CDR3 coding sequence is TGTGCCAGCAGGGCCCGGGCAGGAAGCTCCTACGAGCAGTACTTC.

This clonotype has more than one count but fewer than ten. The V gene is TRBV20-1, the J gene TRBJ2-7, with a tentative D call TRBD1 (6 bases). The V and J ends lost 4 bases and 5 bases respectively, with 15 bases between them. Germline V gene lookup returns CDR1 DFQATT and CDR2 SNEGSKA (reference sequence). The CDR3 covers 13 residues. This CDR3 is CSATGTRIHEQYF. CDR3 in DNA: TGCAGTGCTACCGGGACACGGATCCACGAGCAGTACTTC.

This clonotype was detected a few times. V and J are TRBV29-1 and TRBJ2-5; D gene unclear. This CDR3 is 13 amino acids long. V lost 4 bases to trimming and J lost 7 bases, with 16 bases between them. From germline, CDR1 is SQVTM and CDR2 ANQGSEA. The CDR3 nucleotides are TGCAGCGTTGGCGCCGACTCAAAGGGGACCCAGTACTTC. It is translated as CSVGADSKGTQYF.

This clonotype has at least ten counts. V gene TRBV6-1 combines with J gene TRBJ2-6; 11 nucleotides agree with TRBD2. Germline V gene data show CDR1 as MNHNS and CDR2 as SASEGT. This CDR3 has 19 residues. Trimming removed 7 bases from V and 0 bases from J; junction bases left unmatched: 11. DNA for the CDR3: TGTGCCAGCACCCAAGGACTAGCGGGCCATAACTCTGGGGCCAACGTCCTGACTTTC. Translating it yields CASTQGLAGHNSGANVLTF.

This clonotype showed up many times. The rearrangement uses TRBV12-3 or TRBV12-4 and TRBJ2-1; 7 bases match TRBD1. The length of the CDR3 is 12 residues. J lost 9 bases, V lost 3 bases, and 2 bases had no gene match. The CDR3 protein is CASSLSGGEQFF. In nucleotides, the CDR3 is TGTGCCAGCAGTTTGTCAGGGGGTGAGCAGTTCTTC.